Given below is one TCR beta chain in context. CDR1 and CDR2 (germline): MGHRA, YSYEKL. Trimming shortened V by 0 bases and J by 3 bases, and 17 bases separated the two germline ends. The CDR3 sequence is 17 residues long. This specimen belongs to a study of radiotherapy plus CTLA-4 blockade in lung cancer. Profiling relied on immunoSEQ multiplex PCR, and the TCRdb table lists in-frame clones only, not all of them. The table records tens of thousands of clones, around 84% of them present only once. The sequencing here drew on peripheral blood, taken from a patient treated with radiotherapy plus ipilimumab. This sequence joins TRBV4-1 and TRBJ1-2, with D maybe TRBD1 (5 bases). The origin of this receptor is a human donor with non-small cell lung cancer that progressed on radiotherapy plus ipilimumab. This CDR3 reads CASSQDSRVPTYYGYTF. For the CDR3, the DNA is TGCGCCAGCAGCCAAGACTCCAGGGTCCCAACTTACTATGGCTACACCTTC.